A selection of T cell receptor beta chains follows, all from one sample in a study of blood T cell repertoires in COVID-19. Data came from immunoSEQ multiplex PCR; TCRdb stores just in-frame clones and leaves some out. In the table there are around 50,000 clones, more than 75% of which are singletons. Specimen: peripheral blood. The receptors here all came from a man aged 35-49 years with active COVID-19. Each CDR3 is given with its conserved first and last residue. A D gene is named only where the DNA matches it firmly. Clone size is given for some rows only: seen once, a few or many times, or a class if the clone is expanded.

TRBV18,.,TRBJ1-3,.,TGTGCCAGCTCACCCTCGAGAGGGACAGGAAACACCATATATTTT,CASSPSRGTGNTIYF
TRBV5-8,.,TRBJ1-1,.,TGTGCCAGCAGCTTATCTGGGGCTGGAACTGAAGCTTTCTTT,CASSLSGAGTEAFF
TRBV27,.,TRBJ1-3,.,TGTGCCAGCAGTTCAGGGATAGCTGGAAACACCATATATTTT,CASSSGIAGNTIYF
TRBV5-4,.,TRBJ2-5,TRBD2,TGTGCCAGCAGCTTGGGCGGGAGGGCCGAGGAGACCCAGTACTTC,CASSLGGRAEETQYF
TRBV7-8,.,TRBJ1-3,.,TGTGCCAGCAGCTTAGCGAGGCCGGGAGGGGGAAACACCATATATTTT,CASSLARPGGGNTIYF
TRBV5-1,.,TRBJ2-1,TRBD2,TGCGCCAGCAGCTTGGAAGGATGGAGCGGGACTTACTACAATGAGCAGTTCTTC,CASSLEGWSGTYYNEQFF
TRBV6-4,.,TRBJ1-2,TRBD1,TGTGCCAGCAGGGTCCTACAGGGGGCTGGTAGCTATGGCTACACCTTC,CASRVLQGAGSYGYTF
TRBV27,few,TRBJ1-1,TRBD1,TGTGCCAGCAGCCTCAGGGGGTGGACTGAAGCTTTCTTT,CASSLRGWTEAFF
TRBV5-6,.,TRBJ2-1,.,TGTGCCAGCAGCCCTGCCGGGAGCTCCTACAATGAGCAGTTCTTC,CASSPAGSSYNEQFF
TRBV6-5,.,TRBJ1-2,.,TGTGCCAGCACCCTTACTCCGGGGGATCGTTCCGGCTACACCTTC,CASTLTPGDRSGYTF